A selection of T cell receptor beta chains follows, all from one sample in a study of T cell responses to AZD1222 COVID-19 vaccine. The assay was immunoSEQ multiplex PCR, and TCRdb's table has in-frame clones only and misses some. Among 100,000 to 150,000 clones listed, nearly 95% were seen once. The sample in question was peripheral blood, obtained on day 0 of AZD1222 vaccination. The receptors come from an adult in good health. The CDR3 runs from the conserved cysteine through the conserved F or W. A D gene is named only where the DNA matches it firmly. A row's size may be missing; if present it is once, few, many or a size class.

v_gene	j_gene	d_gene	abundance	CDR3aa	CDR3nt
TRBV4-1	TRBJ2-5	TRBD2	.	CASSPLSLTSEETQYF	TGCGCCAGCAGCCCCCTCAGCCTGACTAGCGAAGAGACCCAGTACTTC
TRBV7-9	TRBJ1-3	.	.	CASSLSSGNTIYF	TGTGCCAGCAGCTTAAGTTCCGGAAACACCATATATTTT
TRBV7-9	TRBJ1-4	.	.	CASSLEIEKLFF	TGTGCCAGCAGCTTAGAGATTGAAAAACTGTTTTTT
TRBV5-1	TRBJ2-5	.	.	CASSLGARQNQETQYF	TGCGCCAGCAGCTTGGGAGCCAGACAAAACCAAGAGACCCAGTACTTC
TRBV4-2	TRBJ1-2	.	.	CASSQEGGINYGYTF	TGTGCCAGCAGCCAAGAGGGGGGGATTAACTATGGCTACACCTTC
TRBV28	TRBJ2-7	.	.	CATQGPYEQYF	TGTGCCACTCAGGGCCCCTACGAGCAGTACTTC
TRBV7-3	TRBJ1-2	.	few	CASSTGQTGYGYTF	TGTGCCAGCAGTACTGGACAGACGGGCTATGGCTACACCTTC
TRBV7-3	TRBJ2-7	.	.	CASSLSGTYEQYF	TGTGCCAGCAGCTTAAGCGGCACCTACGAGCAGTACTTC
TRBV7-8	TRBJ2-1	.	.	CASSVFSPSQAAGYNEQFF	TGTGCCAGCAGCGTGTTTTCCCCAAGCCAAGCAGCGGGCTACAATGAGCAGTTCTTC
TRBV18	TRBJ1-2	.	.	CASSLNRPANYGYTF	TGTGCCAGCTCACTAAACAGACCGGCTAACTATGGCTACACCTTC
TRBV4-1	TRBJ1-5	TRBD1	.	CASSRTGTGGVDQPQHF	TGCGCCAGCAGCCGAACCGGGACAGGGGGCGTCGATCAGCCCCAGCATTTT
TRBV5-1	TRBJ2-6	.	.	CASSLEGWISGANVLTF	TGCGCCAGCAGCTTGGAGGGTTGGATATCTGGGGCCAACGTCCTGACTTTC
TRBV29-1	TRBJ2-1	.	.	CSVLRGDSSYNEQFF	TGCAGCGTTCTCCGGGGGGACAGCTCCTACAATGAGCAGTTCTTC
TRBV6-4	TRBJ2-1	TRBD2	.	CASSGEREVSYNEQFF	TGTGCCAGCAGTGGGGAGCGGGAGGTTTCCTACAATGAGCAGTTCTTC
TRBV25-1	TRBJ2-3	TRBD2	once	CASRAGVGWSDTQYF	TGTGCCAGCAGGGCGGGAGTTGGTTGGTCAGATACGCAGTATTTT
TRBV7-9	TRBJ1-1	.	.	CASSFPSRDPEAFF	TGTGCCAGCAGCTTCCCCTCACGGGACCCTGAAGCTTTCTTT